This T cell receptor (beta chain) comes out of a study of blood T cell repertoires in COVID-19. Per the germline V gene, CDR1 is SGDLS and CDR2 is YYNGEE. This CDR3 spans 15 amino acids. The ends were cut back, 4 bases at V and 2 bases at J, with 15 bases in the middle. Assay used: immunoSEQ multiplex PCR; TCRdb lists only in-frame clones, some missing. The table includes roughly 180,000 clones, under 85% detected once. The V call is TRBV9, the J call TRBJ1-1; the D is unclear. Sample: peripheral blood. The TCR sequence derives from a human donor in a cohort sampled during active COVID-19. CDR3: CASSPRSTVNTEAFF. CDR3 coding DNA: TGTGCCAGCAGCCCCAGATCTACAGTTAACACTGAAGCTTTCTTT. Using reference TRBV9 and TRBJ1-1 for the parts outside the CDR3, the full variable domain is DSGVTQTPKHLITATGQRVTLRCSPRSGDLSVYWYQQSLDQGLQFLIQYYNGEERAKGNILERFSAQQFPDLHSELNLSSLELGDSALYFCASSPRSTVNTEAFFGQGTRLTVV.